A single T cell receptor (beta chain) is shown here with its context. This entry is derived from a study of blood T cell repertoires in COVID-19. Some clones are missing from TCRdb's copy, which holds only in-frame ones; the method was immunoSEQ multiplex PCR. The table has around 250,000 clones, over 75% seen once; the top ten hold over 2.5%. In germline, CDR1 is GTSNPN, CDR2 SVGIG (reference sequence). The length of the CDR3 is 14 residues. Deletions cut 0 bases from V and 4 bases from J, with 12 bases between. The receptor was isolated from a woman aged 35 to 49 who had been exposed to COVID-19. The rearrangement links TRBV30 to TRBJ1-2, with D perhaps TRBD1 (5 bases). The sequencing input was PBMCs or T cells enriched from blood (not recorded which). This CDR3 is CAWSVRQRTYGYTF. DNA for the CDR3: TGTGCCTGGAGTGTACGACAGCGAACCTATGGCTACACCTTC. The full variable domain, in which reference TRBV30 and TRBJ1-2 provide the parts outside the CDR3, is SQTIHQWPATLVQPVGSPLSLECTVEGTSNPNLYWYRQAAGRGLQLLFYSVGIGQISSEVPQNLSASRPQDRQFILSSKKLLLSDSGFYLCAWSVRQRTYGYTFGSGTRLTVV.